These T cell receptor beta chains were read from a single sample in a study of breast tumors, draining lymph nodes, adjacent tissues. TCRdb re-called the multiplex PCR reads with MiXCR, one entry per CDR3 protein. The repertoire holds about 200,000 distinct CDR3 sequences, around 35% seen once, with 3% to 4% in the top ten. The sample consisted of axillary lymph node tissue. Receptors originate from a female donor with breast cancer. Some clones in this sample may be carry-over from other donors' samples. CDR3s include the opening cysteine and the closing phenylalanine or tryptophan. D genes are given only for firm matches. A clone size is listed for some rows: how often the clone was seen (once, few, many), or a class if it is expanded.

V gene	J gene	D gene	clone size	CDR3 protein	CDR3 DNA
TRBV4-1	TRBJ2-1	.	many	CASSQVRRPGDEQFF	TGCGCCAGCAGCCAAGTTCGACGGCCGGGCGATGAGCAGTTCTTC
TRBV10-3	TRBJ1-5	.	.	CAISEGRGSQPQHF	TGTGCCATCAGTGAAGGCAGAGGGAGTCAGCCCCAGCATTTT
TRBV5-1	TRBJ1-3	TRBD1	.	CASSSGQGASGNTIYF	TGCGCCAGCAGCTCGGGACAGGGGGCTTCTGGAAACACCATATATTTT
TRBV6-8	TRBJ2-7	TRBD2	.	CASSPDGGSYEQYF	TGTGCCAGCAGTCCAGACGGGGGGTCCTACGAGCAGTACTTC
TRBV5-1	TRBJ1-4	.	many	CASSEGGEKLFF	TGCGCCAGCAGCGAGGGGGGGGAAAAACTGTTTTTT
TRBV19	TRBJ1-3	.	many	CASRGSMGNTIYF	TGTGCCAGTAGGGGCTCCATGGGGAACACCATATATTTT
TRBV2	TRBJ2-2	TRBD1	many	CASTETGIGTGELFF	TGTGCCAGCACCGAGACAGGGATTGGTACCGGGGAGCTGTTTTTT
TRBV3-1	TRBJ1-2	TRBD1	many	CASSQFQGGHGYTF	TGTGCCAGCAGCCAGTTTCAGGGGGGGCATGGCTACACCTTC
TRBV10-1	TRBJ2-3	TRBD2	few	CASSGTGGAQTDTQYF	TGCGCCAGCAGTGGGACGGGGGGTGCACAGACAGATACGCAGTATTTT
TRBV6-2/TRBV6-3	TRBJ1-5	TRBD1	few	CASRTQGISNQPQHF	TGTGCCAGCAGAACACAGGGGATTAGCAATCAGCCCCAGCATTTT
TRBV11-2	TRBJ2-3	TRBD2	many	CASSLGTSGRMDTQYF	TGTGCCAGCAGCTTGGGGACTAGCGGGAGGATGGATACGCAGTATTTT
TRBV7-9	TRBJ2-1	TRBD2	.	CASSLVSSGRIDEQFF	TGTGCCAGCAGCTTAGTCTCTAGCGGGAGGATTGATGAGCAGTTCTTC
TRBV10-3	TRBJ2-7	TRBD1	.	CAISDPGQGTYEQYF	TGTGCCATCAGTGACCCGGGACAGGGAACCTACGAGCAGTACTTC
TRBV20-1	TRBJ1-5	.	many	CSARDQVQPQHF	TGCAGTGCTAGAGATCAAGTTCAGCCCCAGCATTTT
TRBV2	TRBJ2-5	TRBD1	many	CASSPGTGSKETQYF	TGTGCCAGCAGTCCCGGGACAGGAAGCAAAGAGACCCAGTACTTC
TRBV4-1	TRBJ1-5	.	many	CASSPLVFEPQHF	TGCGCCAGCAGCCCCCTTGTTTTCGAGCCCCAGCATTTT
TRBV3-1	TRBJ2-7	TRBD1	.	CASSPRQGVFADYEQYF	TGTGCCAGCAGCCCTCGACAGGGGGTCTTCGCGGACTACGAGCAGTACTTC
TRBV11-3	TRBJ2-5	TRBD2	many	CASSPPLSGGETQYF	TGTGCCAGCAGCCCCCCCTTGTCCGGGGGGGAGACCCAGTACTTC
TRBV12-3/TRBV12-4	TRBJ1-5	.	many	CASSLRVNQPQHF	TGTGCCAGCAGTTTAAGGGTCAATCAGCCCCAGCATTTT
TRBV19	TRBJ2-1	.	many	CASSSGSYNEQFF	TGTGCCAGTAGCTCAGGCTCCTACAATGAGCAGTTCTTC
TRBV29-1	TRBJ2-2	.	many	CSAFRGSNTGELFF	TGCAGCGCGTTTCGGGGTTCGAACACCGGGGAGCTGTTTTTT
TRBV20-1	TRBJ2-7	TRBD1	once	CSAGRDRGSYEQYF	TGCAGTGCTGGCCGGGACAGGGGGTCCTACGAGCAGTACTTC
TRBV9	TRBJ2-3	.	medium-sized	CASSVDGGPDTQYF	TGTGCCAGCAGCGTAGATGGGGGCCCAGATACGCAGTATTTT
TRBV20-1	TRBJ1-3	.	many	CSATQYGAGNTIYF	TGCAGTGCCACCCAGTATGGGGCTGGAAACACCATATATTTT
TRBV5-6	TRBJ2-3	TRBD2	many	CASITLGGRSTDTQYF	TGTGCCAGCATCACCTTAGGCGGGAGGAGCACAGATACGCAGTATTTT
TRBV3-1	TRBJ2-1	TRBD2	.	CASSQRRLAGANEQFF	TGTGCCAGCAGCCAACGCCGACTAGCGGGGGCCAATGAGCAGTTCTTC
TRBV2	TRBJ2-1	TRBD2	few	CASSYSLSGGGYNEQFF	TGTGCCAGCAGTTACTCCCTCTCGGGGGGGGGTTACAATGAGCAGTTCTTC
TRBV20-1	TRBJ2-1	TRBD2	few	CSASGRASYTEQFF	TGCAGTGCTAGCGGGAGGGCCTCCTACACTGAGCAGTTCTTC
TRBV19	TRBJ1-5	.	many	CASSQQDQPQHF	TGTGCCAGTAGTCAACAGGATCAGCCCCAGCATTTT
TRBV20-1	TRBJ2-3	.	many	CSARDGSLDTQYF	TGCAGTGCTAGAGACGGGAGTTTGGATACGCAGTATTTT
TRBV5-1	TRBJ2-5	.	many	CASSNGGGETQYF	TGCGCCAGCAGCAACGGAGGAGGCGAGACCCAGTACTTC
TRBV20-1	TRBJ1-3	.	many	CSAADGGIAGNTIYF	TGCAGTGCGGCCGACGGCGGGATTGCTGGAAACACCATATATTTT
TRBV12-3/TRBV12-4	TRBJ2-2	TRBD2	many	CASRKSGSTGELFF	TGTGCCAGCAGGAAGAGCGGGAGCACCGGGGAGCTGTTTTTT
TRBV2	TRBJ1-2	TRBD1	many	CASPEYGTDGYTF	TGTGCCAGCCCCGAATACGGGACAGACGGCTACACCTTC
TRBV19	TRBJ1-4	.	many	CASSMGREKLFF	TGTGCCAGTAGTATGGGTCGGGAAAAACTGTTTTTT
TRBV6-5	TRBJ2-5	.	.	CASKRAEETQYF	TGTGCCAGCAAGAGGGCTGAAGAGACCCAGTACTTC
TRBV24-1	TRBJ2-5	TRBD1	.	CATSDLPGQTLPTQYF	TGTGCCACCAGTGACTTACCGGGACAGACATTGCCGACCCAGTACTTC
TRBV20-1	TRBJ2-3	TRBD2	many	CSAPTSDTIWVGTDTQYF	TGCAGTGCCCCGACTAGCGATACTATCTGGGTTGGCACAGATACGCAGTATTTT
TRBV6-1	TRBJ1-4	TRBD1	.	CASSADRASEKLFF	TGTGCCAGCAGCGCGGACAGGGCTAGTGAAAAACTGTTTTTT
TRBV4-1	TRBJ2-1	TRBD2	.	CASSQDLRGGFEQFF	TGCGCCAGCAGCCAAGATCTGCGGGGGGGCTTTGAGCAGTTCTTC
TRBV10-2	TRBJ2-1	.	many	CASSESKGFSSYNEQFF	TGCGCCAGCAGTGAGTCAAAGGGTTTTAGCTCCTACAATGAGCAGTTCTTC
TRBV7-2	TRBJ2-1	TRBD2	.	CGSSTIAGEGEQFF	TGTGGCAGCAGCACCATAGCGGGAGAGGGGGAGCAGTTCTTC
TRBV30	TRBJ1-2	.	many	CAWSGYGYTF	TGTGCCTGGAGTGGGTATGGCTACACCTTC
TRBV7-3	TRBJ2-1	TRBD1	many	CASSLVGQGYNEQFF	TGTGCCAGCAGCTTAGTCGGACAGGGGTACAATGAGCAGTTCTTC
TRBV6-1	TRBJ2-7	.	few	CASPGPSYEQYF	TGTGCCAGCCCGGGACCCAGCTACGAGCAGTACTTC
TRBV19	TRBJ2-1	TRBD2	many	CASSILAGGNEQFF	TGTGCCAGTAGTATACTAGCGGGAGGGAATGAGCAGTTCTTC
TRBV12-3/TRBV12-4	TRBJ1-2	.	many	CASSGSFYGYTF	TGTGCCAGCAGTGGTTCCTTCTATGGCTACACCTTC
TRBV2	TRBJ1-5	TRBD1	.	CASRARTGGTQPQHF	TGTGCCAGCAGAGCCCGGACAGGGGGTACTCAGCCCCAGCATTTT
TRBV19	TRBJ2-2	TRBD2	few	CASSRPSGGPGELFF	TGTGCCAGTAGTCGGCCTAGCGGGGGTCCCGGGGAGCTGTTTTTT
TRBV4-3	TRBJ2-1	.	many	CASSPDSQKHNNEQFF	TGCGCCAGCAGTCCGGACAGCCAAAAACATAACAATGAGCAGTTCTTC
TRBV5-5	TRBJ2-3	TRBD2	few	CASESGAGGPTDTQYF	TGTGCCAGCGAATCCGGAGCGGGAGGGCCGACAGATACGCAGTATTTT
TRBV30	TRBJ2-7	.	many	CAWSDRAYEQYF	TGTGCCTGGAGTGACCGAGCCTACGAGCAGTACTTC
TRBV5-1	TRBJ2-1	.	many	CASSSESGLYNEQFF	TGCGCCAGCAGCTCCGAGTCTGGGCTATACAATGAGCAGTTCTTC
TRBV5-1	TRBJ2-7	.	many	CASSQDSGSYEQYF	TGCGCCAGCAGTCAGGACAGTGGATCCTACGAGCAGTACTTC
TRBV9	TRBJ2-1	TRBD2	.	CASSKGLAGGNSYNEQFF	TGTGCCAGCAGCAAGGGACTAGCGGGAGGGAACTCCTACAATGAGCAGTTCTTC
TRBV11-3	TRBJ2-1	TRBD2	.	CASSPTGLAAINRNEQFF	TGTGCCAGCAGCCCAACGGGACTAGCGGCGATTAACCGAAATGAGCAGTTCTTC
TRBV9	TRBJ2-3	TRBD2	many	CASSFPAAGGQNTQYF	TGTGCCAGCAGCTTCCCCGCAGCGGGAGGGCAAAATACGCAGTATTTT
TRBV6-5	TRBJ1-4	TRBD1	many	CASSPGTGPTTNEKLFF	TGTGCCAGCAGCCCCGGGACAGGCCCGACAACTAATGAAAAACTGTTTTTT
TRBV7-2	TRBJ1-6	.	many	CASSFGVSNSPLHF	TGTGCCAGCAGCTTCGGGGTCTCTAATTCACCCCTCCACTTT